The 10 T cell receptor beta chains listed next were all sequenced from one sample in a study of read filtering for tumor transcriptome and immune sequencing. From 300 to 450 ng of RNA, a library with molecular barcoded alpha/delta and beta/gamma adaptors was made. One entry per CDR3 protein results from TCRdb running MiXCR on the reads. In the table there are roughly 130,000 distinct CDR3 sequences, roughly 13% of which are singletons. Input material: a population of CD138-negative cells sorted from bone marrow. The receptors shown here come from a donor at least 40 years old with multiple myeloma.

This clonotype has a count of ten or more. DNA of the CDR3: TGTGCCAGCAGCTCCCGGGGAGGGGTTTGGGAGACCCAGTACTTC. It specifies CASSSRGGVWETQYF. The chain combines TRBV5-4 with TRBJ2-5, with 7 bases aligning to TRBD2. CDR3 length: 15 amino acids. V gave up 3 bases and J gave up 5 bases; unmatched junction bases: 10. Germline V gene sequence: CDR1 SGHNT, CDR2 YYREEE (reference sequence).

This clonotype came up many times. Mismatch with germline at one junction end may stem from a read error. This rearrangement joins TRBV29-1 to TRBJ2-5, with D unclear. The CDR3 is 14 amino acids. The germline V gene encodes CDR1 SQVTM and CDR2 ANQGSEA. Here the CDR3 DNA reads TGCAGCGTGGAAGACGACCACCAACGAGAGACCCAGTACTTC. Amino acid sequence: CSVEDDHQRETQYF.

Notes on this clonotype: With a much larger clone just one base away, this may be a read error. The chain employs TRBV4-2 and TRBJ2-1; D might be TRBD2 (6 bases). CDR1 is LGHNA and CDR2 is YNFKEQ in the germline V gene. V was clipped by 3 bases and J by 7 bases, with 22 bases between them. CDR3 length: 17 amino acids. The CDR3: CASSQEQPRGSGNEQFF. CDR3 nucleotide sequence: TGTGCCAGCAGCCAGGAGCAGCCGCGGGGATCTGGGAATGAGCAGTTCTTC.

This clonotype came up many times. This sequence joins TRBV7-9 and TRBJ2-7, with a tentative D call TRBD2 (5 bases). The V gene lost 5 bases and the J gene lost 0 bases, with 11 bases spanning the gap. CDR3 length equals 14 residues. CDR1 is SEHNR, CDR2 FQNEAQ, per germline (reference sequence). The CDR3 region is CASSNTGDSYEQYF. The CDR3 bases are TGTGCCAGCAGCAACACCGGGGACTCCTACGAGCAGTACTTC.

Details on this clonotype: A read error is possible here, since a much larger clone lies one base away. The genes are TRBV12-3 or TRBV12-4 and TRBJ2-6, with D unclear. The V end was cut by 6 bases, the J end by 3 bases, with 12 bases between. CDR3 length: 15 amino acids. The CDR3 protein is CASSPCSGGANVLTF. The CDR3 coding sequence is TGTGCCAGCAGCCCCTGCTCTGGTGGGGCCAACGTCCTGACTTTC.

In this sample, this clonotype turned up many times. CDR3 loop: CASSRFGLAGGSSYNEQFF. CDR3 nucleotides: TGCGCCAGCAGCAGATTTGGACTAGCGGGGGGAAGCTCCTACAATGAGCAGTTCTTC. This rearrangement joins TRBV5-1 to TRBJ2-1; 14 bases align to TRBD2. The CDR3 has 19 residues. Per the germline V gene, CDR1 is SGHRS and CDR2 is YFSETQ. The V segment lost 4 bases and the J segment 0 bases; nucleotides outside the gene matches: 9.

This clonotype was seen only a few times. The chain recombines TRBV7-2 with TRBJ2-5, with 8 bases identical to TRBD1. V lost 4 bases to trimming and J lost 5 bases; unmatched junction nucleotides: 3. The germline CDR1 and CDR2 sequences are SGHTA and FQGNSA. This CDR3 has 13 residues. CDR3 protein: CASSSTGGETQYF. In DNA form, the CDR3 reads TGTGCCAGCAGCTCAACAGGGGGGGAGACCCAGTACTTC.

The sample holds many counts of this clonotype. The rearrangement links TRBV20-1 to TRBJ2-7; TRBD2 is a possible D gene (6 bases). Trimming removed 6 bases at V and 9 bases at J, with 15 bases between. Per the germline V gene, CDR1 is DFQATT and CDR2 is SNEGSKA (reference sequence). The CDR3 consists of 11 residues. The CDR3 DNA is TGCAGTGCGAGACCCCCCGGGGGGCAGTACTTC. Its protein product is CSARPPGGQYF.

This clonotype was counted many times. As the CDR3 is not closed by the conserved phenylalanine or tryptophan, this likely results from a read error. The chain links TRBV29-1 to TRBJ2-1; D is undetermined. Germline values: CDR1 SQVTM, CDR2 ANQGSEA. Trimming took off 6 bases at V and 5 bases at J, with 11 bases between the two ends. This CDR3 is 12 amino acids long. Here the CDR3 reads CSVAVSDNEQFL. The CDR3 coding sequence is TGCAGCGTCGCGGTGAGTGACAATGAGCAGTTCCTC.

This clonotype was counted many times. The chain uses TRBV12-3 or TRBV12-4 and TRBJ1-1, with D maybe TRBD1 (5 bases). V was trimmed by 5 bases and J by 1 base, leaving 8 bases between them. The CDR3 has 13 residues. Here the CDR3 reads CASSRDRNTEAFF. DNA for the CDR3: TGTGCCAGCAGTAGAGACAGGAACACTGAAGCTTTCTTT.